This T cell receptor beta chain derives from a study of cytomegalovirus exposure and HLA in healthy donors. As for the study in general: The same platform was used for the roughly 130 validation repertoires and the 500 to 700 first-cohort repertoires, a later analysis reported. Regarding the study as a whole: Testing in vitro showed a few CMV-associated chains specific for CMV antigens.

From germline, CDR1 is SGHRS and CDR2 YFSETQ. The J segment lost 5 bases and the V segment lost 0 bases, leaving 2 bases of the junction unmatched. The CDR3 has 14 amino acids. In the case of this clone: Its antigen is undetermined.

The method was immunoSEQ multiplex PCR; TCRdb's version includes in-frame clones alone and lacks a portion of them. The sample lists about 98,000 clones, 87% seen once, with under 4.5% in the top ten. V is TRBV5-1 and J is TRBJ2-5, with 9 bases fitting TRBD2. Sequenced material: PBMCs. The source is a woman aged 25 to 39 in good health and CMV-seronegative. CDR3 sequence reads: CASSLAAGGETQYF. As DNA, the CDR3 is TGCGCCAGCAGCTTGGCTGCGGGGGGGGAGACCCAGTACTTC. Supplemented by reference TRBV5-1 and TRBJ2-5, the full variable domain reads KAGVTQTPRYLIKTRGQQVTLSCSPISGHRSVSWYQQTPGQGLQFLFEYFSETQRNKGNFPGRFSGRQFSNSRSEMNVSTLELGDSALYLCASSLAAGGETQYFGPGTRLLVL.